This passage covers 7 T cell receptor beta chains from one sample sequenced in a study of blood T cell repertoires in COVID-19 (dated by TCRdb to about 2020). Library preparation was by the immunoSEQ multiplex PCR assay. TCRdb stores this immuneACCESS table with in-frame sequences only. Part of the clones is absent; in the studies checked, under half of the shortfall reflects unresolved V genes, and no reason is known for the rest. The sample profile shows 71,000 or so clones; around 86% of them were found once. The top ten clonotypes cover 8.3% of the sample. Sequenced sample: peripheral blood. These TCRs come from a man aged 45-60 years with active COVID-19.

This clone was detected a few times. The V gene is TRBV6-2 or TRBV6-3, the J gene TRBJ2-3; 14 positions match TRBD2. The CDR3 loop spans 17 amino acids. In germline, CDR1 is MNHEY, CDR2 SVGEGT. V lost 6 bases and J lost 4; bases outside the gene matches: 9. This CDR3 reads CASSLWTSGGRADTQYF. The CDR3 DNA is TGTGCCAGCAGCCTTTGGACTAGCGGGGGGCGGGCAGATACGCAGTATTTT.

The chain is built from TRBV29-1 and TRBJ1-6, with a weak D call TRBD1 (6 bases). V dropped 4 bases and J dropped 7 bases, with 14 bases sitting between them. Germline V gene sequence: CDR1 SQVTM, CDR2 ANQGSEA. CDR3 length: 14 residues. The DNA for the CDR3 is TGCAGCGTTGGAGAGGGGGGTGTAAATTCACCCCTCCACTTT. It specifies CSVGEGGVNSPLHF. Based on the CDR3 plus reference TRBV29-1 and TRBJ1-6, the full variable domain is SAVISQKPSRDICQRGTSLTIQCQVDSQVTMMFWYRQQPGQSLTLIATANQGSEATYESGFVIDKFPISRPNLTFSTLTVSNMSPEDSSIYLCSVGEGGVNSPLHFGNGTRLTVT.

The chain has TRBV11-3 and TRBJ2-1, with D perhaps matching TRBD1 (6 bases). This CDR3 has 17 residues. The germline CDR1 and CDR2 sequences are SGHNT and YENEEA. Trimming removed 4 bases from V and 2 bases from J, with 18 bases in between. CDR3: CASSSRGKGSTYNEQFF. In DNA form, the CDR3 reads TGTGCCAGCAGCTCCAGGGGTAAGGGAAGCACCTACAATGAGCAGTTCTTC.

The gene calls are TRBV2 and TRBJ2-1; 7 bases align to TRBD2. The CDR3 has 14 amino acids. Germline loops: CDR1 SNHLY, CDR2 FYNNEI. The J segment lost 6 bases and the V segment lost 8 bases, leaving 10 bases of the junction unmatched. The CDR3 DNA is TGTGCCAGCCGGGGTGGCAGCGGGGCCAATGAGCAGTTCTTC. Amino acid sequence: CASRGGSGANEQFF.

This chain joins TRBV3-1 (or the pseudogene TRBV3-2) and TRBJ2-1; TRBD2 matches at 11 bases. This CDR3 has 18 amino acids. Germline V lookup: CDR1 LGHDT, CDR2 YNNKEL (reference sequence). J lost 5 bases, V lost 1 base, and 10 bases had no gene match. CDR3 loop: CASSQAFPSGRINNEQFF. CDR3 sequence (DNA): TGTGCCAGCAGCCAAGCGTTTCCTAGCGGGAGGATCAACAATGAGCAGTTCTTC.

This clone was picked up a small number of times. The chain uses TRBV27 and TRBJ1-5, with D tentatively TRBD1 (6 bases). The CDR3 is 13 amino acids. The germline V and J ends were trimmed by 5 bases and 4 bases, with 9 bases remaining between them. The germline V gene has CDR1 MNHEY and CDR2 SMNVEV (reference sequence). The CDR3 region is CASSMTGNQPQHF. Here the CDR3 DNA reads TGTGCCAGCAGTATGACAGGAAATCAGCCCCAGCATTTT.

J is TRBJ1-1 and V is TRBV7-3, with TRBD1 matching over 7 bases. The length of the CDR3 is 17 residues. Germline values: CDR1 SGHTA, CDR2 FQGTGA. Trimming removed 5 bases from V and 0 bases from J; junction bases left unmatched: 12. CDR3 sequence: CASSLSGQTLMNTEAFF. DNA of the CDR3: TGTGCCAGCAGCCTATCGGGACAGACCTTAATGAACACTGAAGCTTTCTTT.